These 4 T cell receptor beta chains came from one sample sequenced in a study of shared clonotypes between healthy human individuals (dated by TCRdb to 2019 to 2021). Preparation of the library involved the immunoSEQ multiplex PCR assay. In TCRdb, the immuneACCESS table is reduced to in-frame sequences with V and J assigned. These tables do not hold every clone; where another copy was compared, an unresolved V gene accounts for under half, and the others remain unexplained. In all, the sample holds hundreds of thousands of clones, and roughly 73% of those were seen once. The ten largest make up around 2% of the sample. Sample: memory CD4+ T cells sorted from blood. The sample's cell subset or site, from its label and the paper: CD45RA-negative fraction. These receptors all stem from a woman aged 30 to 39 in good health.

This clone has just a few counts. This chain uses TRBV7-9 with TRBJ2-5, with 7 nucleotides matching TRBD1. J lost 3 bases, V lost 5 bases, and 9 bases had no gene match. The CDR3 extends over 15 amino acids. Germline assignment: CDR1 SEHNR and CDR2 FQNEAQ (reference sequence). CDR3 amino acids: CASSLGSTGEETQYF. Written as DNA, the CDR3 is TGTGCCAGCAGCCTAGGTTCCACAGGGGAAGAGACCCAGTACTTC.

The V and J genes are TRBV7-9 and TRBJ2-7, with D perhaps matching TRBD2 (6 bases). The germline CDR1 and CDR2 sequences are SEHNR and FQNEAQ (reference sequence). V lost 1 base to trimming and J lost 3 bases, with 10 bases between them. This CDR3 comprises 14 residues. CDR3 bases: TGTGCCAGCAGCTTAGAAGGCGGGAACTACGAGCAGTACTTC. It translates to CASSLEGGNYEQYF. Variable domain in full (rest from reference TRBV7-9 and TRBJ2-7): DTGVSQNPRHKITKRGQNVTFRCDPISEHNRLYWYRQTLGQGPEFLTYFQNEAQLEKSRLLSDRFSAERPKGSFSTLEIQRTEQGDSAMYLCASSLEGGNYEQYFGPGTRLTVT.

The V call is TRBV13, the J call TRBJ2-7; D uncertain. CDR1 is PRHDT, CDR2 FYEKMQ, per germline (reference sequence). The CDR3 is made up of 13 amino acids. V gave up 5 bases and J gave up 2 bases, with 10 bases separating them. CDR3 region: CASSPPLTYEQYF. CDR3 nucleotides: TGTGCCAGCAGCCCACCCCTGACCTACGAGCAGTACTTC.

The CDR3 loop reads CASSENRQRQYF. The CDR3, as DNA: TGTGCCAGCAGTGAAAATCGCCAGAGACAGTACTTC. The chain couples TRBV2 to TRBJ2-7; no clear D gene. V lost 2 bases to trimming and J lost 10 bases, with 12 bases between them. Per germline, CDR1 SNHLY and CDR2 FYNNEI. The CDR3 is 12 amino acids.